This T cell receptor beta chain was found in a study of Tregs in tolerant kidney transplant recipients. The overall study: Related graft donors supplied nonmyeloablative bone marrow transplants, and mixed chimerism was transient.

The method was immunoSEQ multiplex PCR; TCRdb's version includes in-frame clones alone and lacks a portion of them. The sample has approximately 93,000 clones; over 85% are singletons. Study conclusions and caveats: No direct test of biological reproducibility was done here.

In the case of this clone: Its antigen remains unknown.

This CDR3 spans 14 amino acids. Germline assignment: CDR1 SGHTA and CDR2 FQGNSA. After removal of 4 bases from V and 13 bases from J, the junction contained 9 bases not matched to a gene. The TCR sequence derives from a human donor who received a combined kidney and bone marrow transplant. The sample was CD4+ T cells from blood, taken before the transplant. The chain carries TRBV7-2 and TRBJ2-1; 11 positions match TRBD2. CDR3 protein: CASSSLQTSGTQFF. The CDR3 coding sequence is TGTGCCAGCAGCTCCCTACAGACTAGCGGGACTCAGTTCTTC.